This is a list of T cell receptor beta chains from one sample in a study of cytomegalovirus exposure and HLA in healthy donors. Sequencing was performed with immunoSEQ multiplex PCR; in TCRdb, only in-frame clones are kept and a portion is missing. The repertoire holds approximately 31,000 clones, with roughly 89% as singletons. Sequencing was carried out using PBMCs. The receptor source for this set is a boy aged 5 to 17 in good health and CMV-seronegative. Both conserved end residues are part of each CDR3. D genes are given only for firm matches. Clone size appears in some rows only: once, few, many, or a class for an expanded clone.

CDR3,DNA,V,size,J,D
CASSLVDTGELFF,TGTGCCAGCAGCTTGGTCGACACCGGGGAGCTGTTTTTT,TRBV5-4,once,TRBJ2-2,-
CASGGTGTGQPYEQYF,TGTGCCAGTGGTGGGACCGGGACAGGGCAACCCTACGAGCAGTACTTC,TRBV19,-,TRBJ2-7,TRBD1
CASSHAEGDLSPLHF,TGTGCCAGCAGCCACGCCGAGGGGGACCTTTCACCCCTCCACTTT,TRBV7-9,-,TRBJ1-6,-
CASGGSIGPKWGYTF,TGTGCCAGCGGAGGGTCTATTGGGCCCAAGTGGGGCTACACCTTC,TRBV28,-,TRBJ1-2,-
CSVSTGNEKLFF,TGCAGCGTATCGACAGGGAATGAAAAACTGTTTTTT,TRBV29-1,few,TRBJ1-4,TRBD1
CASRRGGDRVPSPLHF,TGTGCCAGCAGACGCGGTGGGGACAGGGTGCCCTCACCCCTCCACTTT,TRBV13,-,TRBJ1-6,TRBD1
CASSSPTASNQPQHF,TGTGCCAGCAGTTCACCGACAGCCAGCAATCAGCCCCAGCATTTT,TRBV28,-,TRBJ1-5,-
CASSEALAGGQETQYF,TGTGCCAGCAGTGAAGCGTTAGCGGGGGGCCAAGAGACCCAGTACTTC,TRBV6-1,-,TRBJ2-5,TRBD2
CATSRVPRQGSNQPQHF,TGTGCCACCAGCAGAGTCCCACGACAGGGTTCAAATCAGCCCCAGCATTTT,TRBV15,once,TRBJ1-5,TRBD1
CSVEDPGGSHEQFF,TGCAGCGTTGAAGATCCTGGGGGGTCCCATGAGCAGTTCTTC,TRBV29-1,-,TRBJ2-1,-
CASSAQGGNEQYF,TGTGCCAGCAGCGCCCAGGGGGGTAACGAGCAGTACTTC,TRBV7-2,-,TRBJ2-7,-
CASSLSGGGETQYF,TGTGCCAGCAGCTTGTCGGGGGGCGGGGAGACCCAGTACTTC,TRBV5-4,-,TRBJ2-5,-
CASSHGETSTEAFF,TGTGCCAGCAGTCACGGAGAAACGAGCACTGAAGCTTTCTTT,TRBV6-5,-,TRBJ1-1,-
CASSPRDRGTDGPQHF,TGTGCCAGCAGTCCCCGGGACAGGGGGACCGATGGGCCCCAGCATTTT,TRBV27,-,TRBJ1-5,TRBD1
CASSQDVGQMVPSYNEQFF,TGTGCCAGCAGCCAAGATGTGGGACAGATGGTCCCCTCCTACAATGAGCAGTTCTTC,TRBV4-2,-,TRBJ2-1,TRBD1
CASSLGATADYEQYF,TGTGCCAGCAGCTTAGGGGCGACAGCTGATTACGAGCAGTACTTC,TRBV11-2,-,TRBJ2-7,-
CATGTGPNTGELFF,TGTGCCACCGGGACAGGGCCGAACACCGGGGAGCTGTTTTTT,TRBV25-1,-,TRBJ2-2,TRBD1
CASSRRGTGFEKLFF,TGTGCCAGCAGCCGACGAGGGACAGGGTTCGAAAAACTGTTTTTT,TRBV14,-,TRBJ1-4,TRBD1
CASSYVGTGNTEAFF,TGTGCCAGCAGTTACGTCGGGACAGGGAACACTGAAGCTTTCTTT,TRBV6-5,-,TRBJ1-1,TRBD1
CASSHWAGALTDTQYF,TGTGCCAGCAGCCACTGGGCAGGGGCGCTCACAGATACGCAGTATTTT,TRBV7-9,-,TRBJ2-3,-
CASSVVAPGQVIGTEAFF,TGTGCCAGCAGCGTAGTAGCCCCCGGACAGGTTATCGGCACTGAAGCTTTCTTT,TRBV9,-,TRBJ1-1,TRBD1
CATSRDRGQGISYEQYF,TGTGCCACCAGCAGAGATCGGGGACAGGGGATTTCCTACGAGCAGTACTTC,TRBV15,-,TRBJ2-7,TRBD1
CASSLLGTQNTEAFF,TGCGCCAGCAGCTTACTAGGTACGCAGAACACTGAAGCTTTCTTT,TRBV5-1,-,TRBJ1-1,-
CASSLHLVVETQYF,TGTGCCAGCAGCCTCCACTTGGTAGTGGAGACCCAGTACTTC,TRBV13,-,TRBJ2-5,-
CASSLYGGEDEQFF,TGTGCCAGCAGCTTATATGGGGGGGAAGATGAGCAGTTCTTC,TRBV7-3,-,TRBJ2-1,TRBD2
CASSFRDTEAFF,TGTGCCAGCAGCTTCAGGGACACTGAAGCTTTCTTT,TRBV11-3,-,TRBJ1-1,-
CASSSPGLVDTGELFF,TGTGCCAGCAGCTCGCCGGGACTAGTGGACACCGGGGAGCTGTTTTTT,TRBV11-3,-,TRBJ2-2,TRBD2
CASSLDRRDGYTF,TGTGCCAGCAGTCTAGATCGGCGGGATGGCTACACCTTC,TRBV28,-,TRBJ1-2,-
CASTLWVAQLQETQYF,TGTGCCAGCACCCTCTGGGTAGCGCAACTCCAAGAGACCCAGTACTTC,TRBV7-2,-,TRBJ2-5,-
CASSGGTASYNSPLHF,TGTGCCAGCAGCGGAGGGACAGCGAGCTATAATTCACCCCTCCACTTT,TRBV5-6,few,TRBJ1-6,TRBD1
CASSLQSGLAGTDTQYF,TGTGCCAGCAGCTTACAATCGGGACTAGCGGGGACAGATACGCAGTATTTT,TRBV7-2,-,TRBJ2-3,TRBD2
CASSLRQGAQAQPQHF,TGTGCCAGCAGTCTCCGACAGGGGGCGCAGGCTCAGCCCCAGCATTTT,TRBV28,-,TRBJ1-5,TRBD1
CASSGQGNYGYTF,TGTGCCAGCAGTGGACAGGGGAACTATGGCTACACCTTC,TRBV6-1,-,TRBJ1-2,TRBD1
CASSQEPSGVSYNEQFF,TGTGCCAGCAGCCAAGAACCTAGCGGGGTCTCCTACAATGAGCAGTTCTTC,TRBV4-2,-,TRBJ2-1,TRBD2
CASSLGYGTGAYEQYF,TGTGCCAGCAGCTTAGGGTACGGGACAGGTGCCTACGAGCAGTACTTC,TRBV11-2,-,TRBJ2-7,TRBD1
CASSGSGTAENTGELFF,TGTGCCAGCAGTGGCTCCGGGACAGCAGAGAACACCGGGGAGCTGTTTTTT,TRBV6-1,-,TRBJ2-2,TRBD1
CAISESFAQGFSEQYF,TGTGCCATCAGTGAGTCTTTCGCGCAGGGATTCTCCGAGCAGTACTTC,TRBV10-3,-,TRBJ2-7,-
CASSQDHGVPYGYTF,TGTGCCAGCAGCCAAGATCACGGGGTCCCCTATGGCTACACCTTC,TRBV14,-,TRBJ1-2,-